This TCR beta chain was recorded in a study of human thymus T cells. The protocol was immunoSEQ multiplex PCR, while the TCRdb copy is restricted to in-frame clones and leaves out a portion. The data contain about 60,000 clones, 94% of them singletons. The clonotype was recovered from a boy under two years old with a congenital heart defect but otherwise immunologically healthy. Material: blood.

The CDR3 DNA reads as TGTGCCACCAGCAAAAACAGGGGAGAATACGAGCAGTACTTC. It translates to CATSKNRGEYEQYF. The rearrangement links TRBV15 to TRBJ2-7, with 7 bases matching TRBD1. The V gene end was trimmed by 4 bases and the J gene end by 4 bases; junction bases not matched to a gene: 7. Per germline, CDR1 LNHNV and CDR2 YYDKDF (reference sequence). The CDR3 is 14 residues long.